This TCR beta chain was identified during a study of blood T cell repertoires in COVID-19. As for the study in general: Sources were T cells, B-cell-depleted T cells, or PBMCs; the material itself was cDNA or gDNA.

Using immunoSEQ multiplex PCR, the repertoire was profiled, and TCRdb retains in-frame clones only, with some absent. The sample carries 150,000 or so clones, less than 85% recorded once. The V end lost 10 bases, the J end lost 1 base, and 16 bases lay between the germline ends. The CDR3 has 14 residues. Germline assignment: CDR1 MNHEY and CDR2 SVGAGI. This clone was found once. The rearrangement uses TRBV6-5 and TRBJ1-1, with D maybe TRBD1 (5 bases). The sequencing sample was made of peripheral blood. This clonotype originated in a woman aged 60-75 years with COVID-19, enrolled during active disease. In DNA, the CDR3 is TGTGCCACCCGGGGGGGGAGGGGGAACACTGAAGCTTTCTTT. Amino acids: CATRGGRGNTEAFF.